This T cell receptor beta chain was recorded in a study of cytomegalovirus exposure and HLA in healthy donors. In the case of this clone: Its matching antigen is unknown.

Trimming left V 3 bases short and J 4 bases short, with 9 bases between. Germline V CDR1 and CDR2: KGHSH, LQKENI. This CDR3 has 13 residues. This PCR relied on a set of 60 Vbeta primers and 13 Jbeta primers. Generated by immunoSEQ multiplex PCR, the TCRdb table keeps only in-frame clones and is missing some. The sample data list about 48,000 clones. Points from the study as a whole: Some V segments could not be told apart, so they were left out, TRBV6-2 and TRBV6-3 among them. Among TCR beta chains, those listed as cytomegalovirus-associated numbered some 170. In an earlier analysis, most TCR beta V segments were productive about 87% or about 30% of the time.

The clonotype originates from a woman aged 35 to 49 in good health and CMV-seronegative. The chain combines TRBV18 with TRBJ2-5; D unclear. The sequencing input was PBMCs. The CDR3 region has the DNA TGTGCCAGCTCACCCCTTGAGGCAGAGACCCAGTACTTC. Protein sequence: CASSPLEAETQYF.